The clone carrying this TCR beta chain was recorded many times. This sample is part of a study of CD8 T cells in ankylosing spondylitis. TCRdb independently ran MiXCR on the 5' RACE reads; one entry per CDR3 protein. This table holds nearly 250,000 distinct CDR3 sequences, 32% found once. This CDR3 is built from 12 residues. Trimming took off 6 bases at V and 2 bases at J, with 8 bases between the two ends. Germline assignment: CDR1 MNHEY and CDR2 SVGAGI. The clonotype originates from a male donor with ankylosing spondylitis or in good health (not recorded which). This rearrangement joins TRBV6-5 to TRBJ2-7; D not resolved. The sequenced material came from blood, either unsorted or a sorted T cell fraction (not recorded which). CDR3 DNA sequence: TGTGCCAGCAGCCACGACCCCTACGAGCAGTACTTC. Translated: CASSHDPYEQYF.